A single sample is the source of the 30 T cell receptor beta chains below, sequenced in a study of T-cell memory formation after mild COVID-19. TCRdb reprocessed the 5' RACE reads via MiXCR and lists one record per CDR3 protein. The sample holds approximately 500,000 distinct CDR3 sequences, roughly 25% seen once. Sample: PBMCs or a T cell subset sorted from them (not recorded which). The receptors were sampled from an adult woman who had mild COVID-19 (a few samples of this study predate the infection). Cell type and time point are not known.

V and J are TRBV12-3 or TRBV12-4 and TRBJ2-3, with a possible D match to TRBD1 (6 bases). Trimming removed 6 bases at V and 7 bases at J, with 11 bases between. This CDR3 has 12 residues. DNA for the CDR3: TGTGCCAGCAGAGCAGGGGCGAATACGCAGTATTTT. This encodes CASRAGANTQYF.

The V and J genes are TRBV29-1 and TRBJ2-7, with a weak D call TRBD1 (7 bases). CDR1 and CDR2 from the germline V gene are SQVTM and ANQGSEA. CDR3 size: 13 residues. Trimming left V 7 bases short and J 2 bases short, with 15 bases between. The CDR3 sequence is CSARQGLAYEQYF. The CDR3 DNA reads TGCAGCGCCCGACAGGGACTCGCCTACGAGCAGTACTTC.

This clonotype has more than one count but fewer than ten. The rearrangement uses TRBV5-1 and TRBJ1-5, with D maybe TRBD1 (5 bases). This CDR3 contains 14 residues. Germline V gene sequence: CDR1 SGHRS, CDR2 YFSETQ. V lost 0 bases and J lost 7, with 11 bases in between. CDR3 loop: CASSLGTSGQPQHF. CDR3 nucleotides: TGCGCCAGCAGCTTGGGGACATCGGGACAGCCCCAGCATTTT.

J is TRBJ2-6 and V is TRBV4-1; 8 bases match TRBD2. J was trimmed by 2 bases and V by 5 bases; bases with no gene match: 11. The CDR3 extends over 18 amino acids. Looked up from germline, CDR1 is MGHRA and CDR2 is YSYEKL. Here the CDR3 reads CASSGVGRGGAGANVLTF. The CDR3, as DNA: TGCGCCAGCAGCGGCGTTGGACGGGGGGGAGCTGGGGCCAACGTCCTGACTTTC.

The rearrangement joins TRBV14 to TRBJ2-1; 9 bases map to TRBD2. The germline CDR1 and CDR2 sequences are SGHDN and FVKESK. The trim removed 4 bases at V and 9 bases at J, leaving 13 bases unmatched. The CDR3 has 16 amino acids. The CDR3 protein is CASSRPAGGPLPEQFF. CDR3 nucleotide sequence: TGTGCCAGCAGCCGCCCGGCGGGAGGGCCTCTTCCTGAGCAGTTCTTC.

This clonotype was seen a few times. The CDR3 sequence is CASSTLSGEQYF. CDR3 DNA: TGTGCCAGCAGCACCCTCTCGGGCGAGCAGTACTTC. The V call is TRBV9, the J call TRBJ2-7; D not certain. Germline CDR1 is SGDLS and CDR2 is YYNGEE. The CDR3 covers 12 residues. The V end lost 4 bases, the J end lost 6 bases, and 11 bases lay between the germline ends.

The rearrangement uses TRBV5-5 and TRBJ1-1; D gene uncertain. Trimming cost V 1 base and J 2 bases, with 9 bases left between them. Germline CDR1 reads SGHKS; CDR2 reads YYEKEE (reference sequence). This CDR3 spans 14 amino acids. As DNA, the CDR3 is TGTGCCAGCAGCTTGACAAGCAGAAACACTGAAGCTTTCTTT. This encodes CASSLTSRNTEAFF.

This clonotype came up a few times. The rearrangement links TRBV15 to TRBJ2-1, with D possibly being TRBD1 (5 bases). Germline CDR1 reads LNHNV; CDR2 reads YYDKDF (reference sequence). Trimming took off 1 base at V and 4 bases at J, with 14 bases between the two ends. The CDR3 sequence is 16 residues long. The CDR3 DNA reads TGTGCCACCAGCAGAGCCCTAGGCTCAGGGTACAATGAGCAGTTCTTC. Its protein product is CATSRALGSGYNEQFF.

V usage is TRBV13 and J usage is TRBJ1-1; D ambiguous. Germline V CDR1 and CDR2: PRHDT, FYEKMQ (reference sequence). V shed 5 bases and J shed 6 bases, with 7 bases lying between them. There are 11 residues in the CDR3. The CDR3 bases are TGTGCCAGCAGCCCCGTGGCTGAAGCTTTCTTT. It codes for CASSPVAEAFF.

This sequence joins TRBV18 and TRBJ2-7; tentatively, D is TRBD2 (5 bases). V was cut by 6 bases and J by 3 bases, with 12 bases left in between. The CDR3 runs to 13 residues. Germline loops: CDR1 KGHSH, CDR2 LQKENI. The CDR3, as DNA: TGTGCCAGCTCCGAGGGCCTCTACTACGAGCAGTACTTC. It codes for CASSEGLYYEQYF.

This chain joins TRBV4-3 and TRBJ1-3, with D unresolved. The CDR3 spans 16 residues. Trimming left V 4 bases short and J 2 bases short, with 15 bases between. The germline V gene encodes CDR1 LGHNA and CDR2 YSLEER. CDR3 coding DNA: TGCGCCAGCAGCCGAAAGGGCAGAGAGACTGGAAACACCATATATTTT. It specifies CASSRKGRETGNTIYF.

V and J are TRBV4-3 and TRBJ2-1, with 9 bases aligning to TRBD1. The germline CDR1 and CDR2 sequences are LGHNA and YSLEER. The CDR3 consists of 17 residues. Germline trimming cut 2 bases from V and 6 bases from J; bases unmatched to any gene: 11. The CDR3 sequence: CASSQSSGTGFGNEQFF. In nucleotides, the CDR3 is TGCGCCAGCAGCCAATCGTCCGGGACAGGGTTTGGCAATGAGCAGTTCTTC.

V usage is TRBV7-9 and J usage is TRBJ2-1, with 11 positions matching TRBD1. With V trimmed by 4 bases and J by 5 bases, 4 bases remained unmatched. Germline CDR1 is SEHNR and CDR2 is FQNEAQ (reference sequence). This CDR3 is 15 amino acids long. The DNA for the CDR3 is TGTGCCAGCAGCTATGGACAGGGGGCCCACAATGAGCAGTTCTTC. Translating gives CASSYGQGAHNEQFF.

In nucleotides, the CDR3 is TGCGCCAGCAGCGGACGCCTAGCGGGAGGGCCTGACACCGGGGAGCTGTTTTTT. Protein: CASSGRLAGGPDTGELFF. The rearrangement joins TRBV5-1 to TRBJ2-2; 12 nucleotides agree with TRBD2. Germline V lookup: CDR1 SGHRS, CDR2 YFSETQ. Trimming took 4 bases from V and 3 from J; bases not matched to a gene: 10. This CDR3 spans 18 amino acids.

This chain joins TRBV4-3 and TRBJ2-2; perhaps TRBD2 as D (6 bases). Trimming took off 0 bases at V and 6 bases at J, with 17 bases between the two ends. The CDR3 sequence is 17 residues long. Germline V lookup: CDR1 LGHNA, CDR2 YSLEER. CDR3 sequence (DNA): TGCGCCAGCAGCCAAGATTTGGAGGGTACGCGTGCCGGGGAGCTGTTTTTT. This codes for CASSQDLEGTRAGELFF.

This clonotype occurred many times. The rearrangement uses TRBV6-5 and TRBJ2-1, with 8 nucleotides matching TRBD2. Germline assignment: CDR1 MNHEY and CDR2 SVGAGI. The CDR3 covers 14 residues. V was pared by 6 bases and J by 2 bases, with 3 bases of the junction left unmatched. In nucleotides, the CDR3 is TGTGCCAGCAGATTTAGCGGGACCTACAATGAGCAGTTCTTC. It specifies CASRFSGTYNEQFF.

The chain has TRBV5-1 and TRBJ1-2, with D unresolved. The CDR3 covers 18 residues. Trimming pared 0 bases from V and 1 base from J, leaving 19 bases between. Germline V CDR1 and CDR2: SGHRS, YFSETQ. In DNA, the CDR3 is TGCGCCAGCAGCTTGGACATTTCCGCCAGGTGGGGTAACTATGGCTACACCTTC. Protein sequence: CASSLDISARWGNYGYTF.

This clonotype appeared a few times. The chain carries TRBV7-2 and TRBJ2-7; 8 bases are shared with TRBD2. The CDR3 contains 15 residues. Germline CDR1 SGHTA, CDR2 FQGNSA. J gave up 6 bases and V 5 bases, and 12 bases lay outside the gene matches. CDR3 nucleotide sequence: TGTGCCAGCAGCCCTCTCGGGCGGGAGGCTTCCGAGCAGTACTTC. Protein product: CASSPLGREASEQYF.

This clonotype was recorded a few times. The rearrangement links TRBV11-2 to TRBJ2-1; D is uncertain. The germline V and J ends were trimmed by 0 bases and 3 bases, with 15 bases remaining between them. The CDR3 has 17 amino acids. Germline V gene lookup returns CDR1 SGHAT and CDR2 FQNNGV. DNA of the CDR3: TGTGCCAGCAGCTTAGATAGCTGGGCCCAAGACTACAATGAGCAGTTCTTC. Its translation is CASSLDSWAQDYNEQFF. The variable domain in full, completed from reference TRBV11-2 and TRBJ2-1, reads EAGVAQSPRYKIIEKRQSVAFWCNPISGHATLYWYQQILGQGPKLLIQFQNNGVVDDSQLPKDRFSAERLKGVDSTLKIQPAKLEDSAVYLCASSLDSWAQDYNEQFFGPGTRLTVL.

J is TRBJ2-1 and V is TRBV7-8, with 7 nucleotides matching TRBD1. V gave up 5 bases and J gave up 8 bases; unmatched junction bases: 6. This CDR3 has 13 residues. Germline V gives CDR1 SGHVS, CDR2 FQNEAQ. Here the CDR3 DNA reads TGTGCCAGCAGCCCCAGGGGGAGCGATGAGCAGTTCTTC. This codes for CASSPRGSDEQFF.

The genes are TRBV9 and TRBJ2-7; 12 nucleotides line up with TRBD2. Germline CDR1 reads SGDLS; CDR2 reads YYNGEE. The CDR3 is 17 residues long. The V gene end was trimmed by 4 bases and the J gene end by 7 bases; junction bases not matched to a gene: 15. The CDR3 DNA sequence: TGTGCCAGCAGCCTCAGGAGGAGACTAGCGGGAGTGGAGGAGCAGTACTTC. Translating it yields CASSLRRRLAGVEEQYF.

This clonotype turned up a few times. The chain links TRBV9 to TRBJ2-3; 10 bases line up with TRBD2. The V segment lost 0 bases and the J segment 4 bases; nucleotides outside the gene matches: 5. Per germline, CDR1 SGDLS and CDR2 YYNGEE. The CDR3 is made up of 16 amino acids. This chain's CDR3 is CASSVGERGGADTQYF. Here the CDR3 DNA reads TGTGCCAGCAGCGTAGGCGAGCGGGGGGGCGCAGATACGCAGTATTTT.

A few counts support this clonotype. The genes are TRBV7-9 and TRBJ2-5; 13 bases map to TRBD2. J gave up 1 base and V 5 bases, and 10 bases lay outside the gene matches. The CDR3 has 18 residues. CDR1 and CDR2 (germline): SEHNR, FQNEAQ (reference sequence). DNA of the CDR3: TGTGCCAGCAGCCGCGGGACTAGCGGGGATATCTTCCAAGAGACCCAGTACTTC. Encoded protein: CASSRGTSGDIFQETQYF.

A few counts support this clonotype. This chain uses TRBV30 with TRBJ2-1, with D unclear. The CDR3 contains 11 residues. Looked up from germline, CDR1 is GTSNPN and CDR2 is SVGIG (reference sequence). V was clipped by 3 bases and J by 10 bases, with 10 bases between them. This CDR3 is CAWSSSREQFF. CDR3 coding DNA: TGTGCCTGGAGCTCTTCACGGGAGCAGTTCTTC.

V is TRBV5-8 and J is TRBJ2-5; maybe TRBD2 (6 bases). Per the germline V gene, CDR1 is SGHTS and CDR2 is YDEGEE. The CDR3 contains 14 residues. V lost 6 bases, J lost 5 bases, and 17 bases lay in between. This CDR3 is CASKVRWEAETQYF. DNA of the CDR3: TGTGCCAGCAAGGTTCGCTGGGAGGCGGAGACCCAGTACTTC.

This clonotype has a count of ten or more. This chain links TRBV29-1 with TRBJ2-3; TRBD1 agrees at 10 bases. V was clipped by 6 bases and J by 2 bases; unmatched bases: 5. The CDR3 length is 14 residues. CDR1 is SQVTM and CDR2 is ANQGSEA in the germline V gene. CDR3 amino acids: CSVTGQGSTDTQYF. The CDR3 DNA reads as TGCAGCGTAACGGGACAGGGGTCCACAGATACGCAGTATTTT.

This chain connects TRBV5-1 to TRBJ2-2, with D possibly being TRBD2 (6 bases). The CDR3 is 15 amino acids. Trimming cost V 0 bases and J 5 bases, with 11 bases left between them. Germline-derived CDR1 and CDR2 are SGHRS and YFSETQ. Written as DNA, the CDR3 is TGCGCCAGCAGCTTGGACCGGCTAGCGACCGGGGAGCTGTTTTTT. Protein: CASSLDRLATGELFF.

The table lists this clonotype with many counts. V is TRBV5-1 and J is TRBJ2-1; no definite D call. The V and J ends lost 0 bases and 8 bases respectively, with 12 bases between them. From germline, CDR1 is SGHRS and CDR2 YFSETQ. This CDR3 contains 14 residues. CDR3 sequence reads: CASSLVGESDEQFF. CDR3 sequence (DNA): TGCGCCAGCAGCTTGGTTGGTGAATCGGATGAGCAGTTCTTC.

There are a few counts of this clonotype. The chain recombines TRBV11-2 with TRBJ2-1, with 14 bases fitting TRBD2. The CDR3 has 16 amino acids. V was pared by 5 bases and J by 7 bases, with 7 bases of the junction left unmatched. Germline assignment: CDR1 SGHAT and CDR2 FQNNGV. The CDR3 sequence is CASSDRLAGGSNEQFF. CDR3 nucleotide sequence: TGTGCCAGCAGCGATAGACTAGCGGGAGGGTCGAATGAGCAGTTCTTC.

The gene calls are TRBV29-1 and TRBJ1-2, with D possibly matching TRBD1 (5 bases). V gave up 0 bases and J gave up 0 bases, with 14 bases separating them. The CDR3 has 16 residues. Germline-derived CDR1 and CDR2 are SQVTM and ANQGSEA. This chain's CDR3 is CSVEDKAGLTNYGYTF. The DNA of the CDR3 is TGCAGCGTTGAAGACAAGGCGGGACTCACTAACTATGGCTACACCTTC.